Following are 19 T cell receptor beta chains from one sample sequenced in a study of post-analysis software for immune sequencing data. Their antigens are not known. Findings of the study overall: The five TRBV segments detected at higher frequency in patients than in controls included TRBV5-6, TRBV5-1 and TRBV20-1.

Included in the TCR beta cDNA libraries were unique molecular identifiers. MiXCR was run by TCRdb on the PCR reads, yielding one entry per CDR3 protein. The table records approximately 400,000 distinct CDR3 sequences, around a third of them present only once. Sequences were obtained from blood. All receptors derive from a girl aged 5 to 17 with multiple sclerosis.

This chain links TRBV7-8 with TRBJ2-3; 9 bases match TRBD2. The CDR3 contains 16 residues. Trimming took 2 bases from V and 5 from J; bases not matched to a gene: 8. The germline gives CDR1 SGHVS, CDR2 FQNEAQ. CDR3 amino acids: CASSLRSGGQGDTQYF. The DNA of the CDR3 is TGTGCCAGCAGCTTACGAAGCGGGGGGCAAGGAGATACGCAGTATTTT.

The V call is TRBV7-2, the J call TRBJ2-3; D is ambiguous. Germline loops: CDR1 SGHTA, CDR2 FQGNSA. The CDR3 runs to 15 residues. The ends were cut back, 2 bases at V and 0 bases at J, with 9 bases in the middle. In DNA form, the CDR3 reads TGTGCCAGCAGCTTATACAAGGGTAGCACAGATACGCAGTATTTT. Translated, it gives CASSLYKGSTDTQYF.

This clonotype was observed a few times. The chain couples TRBV21-1 to TRBJ2-5. Near its end, the DNA agrees better with TRBJ2-7, so the J call may be wrong. TRBV21-1 is labeled a pseudogene. There are 11 residues in the CDR3. As DNA, the CDR3 is TGTGCCAGCCAGAGACCGTACGAGCAGTACTTC. The encoded protein is CASQRPYEQYF.

This clonotype occurred a few times. CDR3 in amino acids: CASSRTSGDLYQNIQYF. Written as DNA, the CDR3 is TGTGCCAGCAGCCGGACTAGCGGGGACCTCTACCAAAACATTCAGTACTTC. The chain joins TRBV9 to TRBJ2-4, with TRBD2 identical over 12 bases. V gave up 4 bases and J gave up 5 bases; unmatched junction bases: 10. The CDR3 length is 17 residues. The germline V gene has CDR1 SGDLS and CDR2 YYNGEE. The entire variable domain, with the rest obtained from reference TRBV9 and TRBJ2-4, is as follows: DSGVTQTPKHLITATGQRVTLRCSPRSGDLSVYWYQQSLDQGLQFLIQYYNGEERAKGNILERFSAQQFPDLHSELNLSSLELGDSALYFCASSRTSGDLYQNIQYFGAGTRLSVL.

This clonotype was recorded many times. The rearrangement joins TRBV4-2 to TRBJ2-6; 8 nucleotides agree with TRBD2. Germline trimming cut 1 base from V and 3 bases from J; bases unmatched to any gene: 2. CDR1 is LGHNA and CDR2 is YNFKEQ in the germline V gene. This CDR3 comprises 16 residues. This CDR3 reads CASSQAGGDGANVLTF. The CDR3 DNA is TGTGCCAGCAGCCAAGCCGGGGGGGATGGGGCCAACGTCCTGACTTTC.

Points on this clonotype: The germline gene is not matched at one end of the junction; a read error may be the cause. The V gene is TRBV7-7, the J gene TRBJ2-2; possible D gene TRBD2, 7 bases. There are 15 residues in the CDR3. The germline V gene has CDR1 SSHAT and CDR2 FNYEAQ (reference sequence). The CDR3: CASSWGGLNTGELFF. CDR3 in DNA: TGTGCTAGCAGCTGGGGGGGGCTGAACACCGGGGAGCTGTTTTTT. The variable domain in full, with the rest retrieved from reference TRBV7-7 and TRBJ2-2, is GAGVSQSPRYKVTKRGQDVTLRCDPISSHATLYWYQQALGQGPEFLTYFNYEAQPDKSGLPSDRFSAERPEGSISTLTIQRTEQRDSAMYRCASSWGGLNTGELFFGEGSRLTVL.

This chain connects TRBV5-5 to TRBJ2-1; no clear D gene. The CDR3 covers 13 residues. V shed 7 bases and J shed 6 bases, with 14 bases lying between them. CDR1 SGHKS and CDR2 YYEKEE come from the germline V gene (reference sequence). The CDR3 sequence: CASGPQFPNEQFF. Written as DNA, the CDR3 is TGTGCCAGCGGGCCTCAGTTCCCCAATGAGCAGTTCTTC.

The chain links TRBV27 to TRBJ2-1, with D hard to call. CDR1 and CDR2 from the germline V gene are MNHEY and SMNVEV (reference sequence). V was clipped by 5 bases and J by 0 bases, with 14 bases between them. The CDR3 length is 16 residues. CDR3 sequence: CASSVGNANSYNEQFF. In DNA, the CDR3 is TGTGCCAGCAGTGTGGGGAACGCCAACTCCTACAATGAGCAGTTCTTC.

The rearrangement links TRBV4-2 to TRBJ1-5; D gene uncertain. The CDR3 spans 17 residues. CDR1 is LGHNA and CDR2 is YNFKEQ in the germline V gene. V lost 4 bases and J lost 1, with 17 bases in between. The CDR3 DNA follows: TGTGCCAGCAGCCCGCAGTCGGGCCCCAGGAGCAATCAGCCCCAGCATTTT. Its protein product is CASSPQSGPRSNQPQHF.

This chain joins TRBV12-3 or TRBV12-4 and TRBJ1-5; D unresolved. Trimming removed 3 bases at V and 4 bases at J, with 10 bases between. CDR3 size: 14 residues. The CDR3 sequence: CASSFGPSNQPQHF. The CDR3 nucleotides are TGTGCCAGCAGTTTTGGACCCTCGAATCAGCCCCAGCATTTT.

The chain is built from TRBV5-1 and TRBJ1-2; 8 nucleotides align to TRBD1. The germline gives CDR1 SGHRS, CDR2 YFSETQ. The CDR3 has 15 residues. V shed 4 bases and J 4 bases; nucleotides not matched to a gene: 9. DNA of the CDR3: TGCGCCAGCAGCCCAGAGGGGACAGGAGTCTATGGCTACACCTTC. Its translation: CASSPEGTGVYGYTF.

This clonotype was observed a few times. The chain couples TRBV10-3 to TRBJ2-7; TRBD2 matches at 14 bases. This CDR3 contains 16 residues. The V gene's germline CDR1 is ENHRY and CDR2 SYGVKD. V shed 5 bases, J shed 4 bases, and the junction held 7 bases outside the gene matches. The CDR3: CAISSRTSGGSYEQYF. The CDR3 nucleotides read TGTGCCATCAGTTCTAGGACTAGCGGGGGGTCGTACGAGCAGTACTTC.

Only a few counts were recorded for this clonotype. The chain has TRBV7-2 and TRBJ2-5; D is perhaps TRBD1 or TRBD2 (5 bases each). The germline CDR1 and CDR2 sequences are SGHTA and FQGNSA. V was shortened by 3 bases and J by 5 bases, with 13 bases between the two germline ends. The length of the CDR3 is 14 residues. Here the CDR3 reads CASSLGVAKETQYF. The CDR3 DNA sequence: TGTGCCAGCAGCTTGGGGGTAGCGAAGGAGACCCAGTACTTC.

This clonotype appeared a few times. This rearrangement joins TRBV3-1 to TRBJ1-1; D possibly corresponds to TRBD1 (6 bases). CDR1 is LGHDT, CDR2 YNNKEL, per germline (reference sequence). The CDR3 is 14 residues long. V lost 3 bases and J lost 4, with 12 bases in between. CDR3 nucleotide sequence: TGTGCCAGCAGCCAGCCGGGACACCTCACTGAAGCTTTCTTT. Amino acids: CASSQPGHLTEAFF.

V is TRBV5-5 and J is TRBJ2-5, with a weak D call TRBD2 (5 bases). CDR3 length: 14 amino acids. Trimming took off 4 bases at V and 1 base at J, with 11 bases between the two ends. Germline-derived CDR1 and CDR2 are SGHKS and YYEKEE (reference sequence). The CDR3 spells CASSMYGVQETQYF. The CDR3 DNA reads as TGTGCCAGCAGCATGTACGGGGTCCAAGAGACCCAGTACTTC.

The chain employs TRBV5-1 and TRBJ2-1; 8 bases fit TRBD2. The CDR3 runs 14 residues. After removal of 2 bases from V and 6 bases from J, the junction contained 4 bases not matched to a gene. In germline, CDR1 is SGHRS, CDR2 YFSETQ. CDR3 in amino acids: CASSLAGDANEQFF. The CDR3 DNA sequence: TGCGCCAGCAGCTTAGCGGGGGACGCCAATGAGCAGTTCTTC.

The rearrangement joins TRBV4-3 to TRBJ2-1, with D perhaps matching TRBD2 (6 bases). The CDR3 loop spans 17 amino acids. The germline CDR1 and CDR2 sequences are LGHNA and YSLEER. Trimming took 6 bases from V and 6 from J, leaving 24 bases between them. The CDR3 nucleotides read TGCGCCAGCAGTCCTCTATGGAGGGGCGCTGGGGGCAATGAGCAGTTCTTC. It specifies CASSPLWRGAGGNEQFF.

This sequence joins TRBV24-1 and TRBJ2-3, with a weak D call TRBD1 (5 bases). The CDR3 sequence is 15 residues long. Trimming cost V 2 bases and J 4 bases, with 12 bases left between them. Germline V gene data show CDR1 as KGHDR and CDR2 as SFDVKD. CDR3 DNA sequence: TGTGCCACCAGTGATTCTCCAGGGAACGCAGATACGCAGTATTTT. This translates into CATSDSPGNADTQYF.

The sample holds a few counts of this clonotype. V and J are TRBV6-6 and TRBJ1-6; D remains ambiguous. Germline lookup yields CDR1 MNHNY and CDR2 SVGAGI (reference sequence). Trimming took 0 bases from V and 8 from J, leaving 8 bases between them. The CDR3 is made up of 14 amino acids. Here the CDR3 reads CASSYSSRHSPLHF. The CDR3 DNA sequence: TGTGCCAGCAGTTACTCGAGCCGCCATTCACCCCTCCACTTT.